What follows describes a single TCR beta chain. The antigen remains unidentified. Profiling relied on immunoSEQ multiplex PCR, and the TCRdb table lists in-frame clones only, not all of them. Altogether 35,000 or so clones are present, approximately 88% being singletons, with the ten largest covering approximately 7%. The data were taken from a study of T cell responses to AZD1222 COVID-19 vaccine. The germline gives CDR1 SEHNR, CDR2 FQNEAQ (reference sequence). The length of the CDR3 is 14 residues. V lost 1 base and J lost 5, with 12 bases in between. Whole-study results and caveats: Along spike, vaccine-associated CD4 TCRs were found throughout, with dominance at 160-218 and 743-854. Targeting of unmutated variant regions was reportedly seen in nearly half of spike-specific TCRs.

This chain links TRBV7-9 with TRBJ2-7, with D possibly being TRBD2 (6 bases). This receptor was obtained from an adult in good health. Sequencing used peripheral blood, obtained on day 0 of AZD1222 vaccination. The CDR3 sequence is CASSLVHGGNEQYF. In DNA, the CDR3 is TGTGCCAGCAGCTTAGTCCACGGCGGGAACGAGCAGTACTTC.